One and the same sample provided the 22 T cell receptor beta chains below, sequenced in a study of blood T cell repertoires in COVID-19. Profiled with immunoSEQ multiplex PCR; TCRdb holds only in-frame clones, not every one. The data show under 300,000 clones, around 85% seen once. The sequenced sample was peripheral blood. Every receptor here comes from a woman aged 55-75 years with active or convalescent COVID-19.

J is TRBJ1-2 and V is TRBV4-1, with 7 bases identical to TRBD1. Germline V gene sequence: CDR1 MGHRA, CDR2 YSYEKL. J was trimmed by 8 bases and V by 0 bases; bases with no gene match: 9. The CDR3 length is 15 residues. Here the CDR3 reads CASSQEGFQGEGYTF. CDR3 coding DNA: TGCGCCAGCAGCCAAGAAGGGTTCCAGGGGGAAGGCTACACCTTC.

In nucleotides, the CDR3 is TGTGCCAGCAGCTTACACCGGGGGAACACTGAAGCTTTCTTT. This translates into CASSLHRGNTEAFF. The chain joins TRBV11-2 to TRBJ1-1, with D uncertain. The germline V gene has CDR1 SGHAT and CDR2 FQNNGV. V lost 2 bases, J lost 1 base, and 8 bases lay in between. The CDR3 is 14 residues long.

CDR3 coding DNA: TGTGCCAGCAGTGAAGCCCACAGGGTCACGCAGTATTTT. Amino acids: CASSEAHRVTQYF. The rearrangement uses TRBV6-1 and TRBJ2-3, with D possibly TRBD1 on 6 matching bases. Germline assignment: CDR1 MNHNS and CDR2 SASEGT. The CDR3 extends over 13 amino acids. Trimming stripped 0 bases from V and 9 bases from J, with 10 bases between.

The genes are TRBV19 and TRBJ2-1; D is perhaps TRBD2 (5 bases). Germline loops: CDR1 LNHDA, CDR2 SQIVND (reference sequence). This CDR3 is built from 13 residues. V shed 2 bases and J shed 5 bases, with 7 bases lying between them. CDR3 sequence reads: CASSILANNEQFF. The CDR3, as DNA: TGTGCCAGTAGTATACTAGCCAACAATGAGCAGTTCTTC.

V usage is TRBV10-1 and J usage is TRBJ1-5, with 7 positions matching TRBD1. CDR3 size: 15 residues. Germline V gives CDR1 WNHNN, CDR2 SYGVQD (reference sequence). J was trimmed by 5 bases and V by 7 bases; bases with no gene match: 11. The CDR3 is CASISRGGADQPQHF. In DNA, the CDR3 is TGCGCCAGCATTTCAAGAGGGGGCGCAGATCAGCCCCAGCATTTT.

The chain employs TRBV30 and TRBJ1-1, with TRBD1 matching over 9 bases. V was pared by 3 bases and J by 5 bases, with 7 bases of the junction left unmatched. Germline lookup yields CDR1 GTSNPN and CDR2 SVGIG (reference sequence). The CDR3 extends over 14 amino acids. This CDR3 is CAWRGQGDSTEAFF. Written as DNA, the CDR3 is TGTGCCTGGAGGGGACAGGGAGATTCTACTGAAGCTTTCTTT.

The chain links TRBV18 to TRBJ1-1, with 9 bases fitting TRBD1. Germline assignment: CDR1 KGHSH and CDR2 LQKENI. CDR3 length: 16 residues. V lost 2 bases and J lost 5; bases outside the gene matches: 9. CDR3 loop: CASSPLGTGRETEAFF. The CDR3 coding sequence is TGTGCCAGCTCACCATTAGGGACAGGGAGGGAGACTGAAGCTTTCTTT.

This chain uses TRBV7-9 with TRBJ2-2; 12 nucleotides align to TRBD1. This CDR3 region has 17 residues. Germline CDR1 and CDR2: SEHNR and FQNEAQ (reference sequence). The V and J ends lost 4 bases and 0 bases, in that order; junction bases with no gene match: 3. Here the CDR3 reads CASSSGQGASNTGELFF. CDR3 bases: TGTGCCAGCAGCTCGGGACAGGGGGCCTCGAACACCGGGGAGCTGTTTTTT.

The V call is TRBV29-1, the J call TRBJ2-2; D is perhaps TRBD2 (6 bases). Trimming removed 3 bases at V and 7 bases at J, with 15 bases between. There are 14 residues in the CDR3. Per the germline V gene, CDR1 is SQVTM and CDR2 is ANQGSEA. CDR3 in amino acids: CSVDGGRRSGELFF. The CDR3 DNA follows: TGCAGCGTTGACGGGGGAAGACGGAGCGGGGAGCTGTTTTTT.

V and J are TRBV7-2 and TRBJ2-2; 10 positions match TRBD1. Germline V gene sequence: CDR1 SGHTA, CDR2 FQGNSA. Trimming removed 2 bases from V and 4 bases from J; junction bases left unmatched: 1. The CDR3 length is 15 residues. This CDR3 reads CASSLWDRGTGELFF. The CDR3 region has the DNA TGTGCCAGCAGCTTATGGGACAGGGGCACCGGGGAGCTGTTTTTT.

The CDR3, as DNA: TGTGCCAGCAGCCAACGTAGGTCAGGGCAGTTCTTC. This gives the protein CASSQRRSGQFF. The rearrangement uses TRBV7-8 and TRBJ2-1; D uncertain. There are 12 residues in the CDR3. Germline V gives CDR1 SGHVS, CDR2 FQNEAQ. Trimming cost V 5 bases and J 12 bases, with 14 bases left between them.

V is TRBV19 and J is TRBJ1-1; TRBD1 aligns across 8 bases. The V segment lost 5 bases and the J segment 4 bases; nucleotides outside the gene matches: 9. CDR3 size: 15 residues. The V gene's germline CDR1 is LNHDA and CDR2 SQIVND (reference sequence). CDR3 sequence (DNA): TGTGCCAGTAGTCTTACAGGGGGTGGGGGCACTGAAGCTTTCTTT. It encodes CASSLTGGGGTEAFF.

This CDR3 is CASSPWTVPKNIQYF. The CDR3 DNA reads TGTGCCAGCAGCCCATGGACAGTTCCCAAAAACATTCAGTACTTC. The chain combines TRBV5-6 with TRBJ2-4, with a possible D match to TRBD1 (6 bases). The V end lost 4 bases, the J end lost 2 bases, and 13 bases lay between the germline ends. Germline V gene sequence: CDR1 SGHDT, CDR2 YYEEEE. This CDR3 contains 15 residues. Filled out from reference TRBV5-6 and TRBJ2-4, the complete variable domain reads DAGVTQSPTHLIKTRGQQVTLRCSPKSGHDTVSWYQQALGQGPQFIFQYYEEEERQRGNFPDRFSGHQFPNYSSELNVNALLLGDSALYLCASSPWTVPKNIQYFGAGTRLSVL.

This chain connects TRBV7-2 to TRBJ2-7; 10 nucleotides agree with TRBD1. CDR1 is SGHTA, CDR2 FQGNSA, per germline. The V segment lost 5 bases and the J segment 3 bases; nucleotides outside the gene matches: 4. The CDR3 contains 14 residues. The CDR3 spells CASSSGTGVYEQYF. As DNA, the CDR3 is TGTGCCAGCAGCAGCGGGACAGGGGTCTACGAGCAGTACTTC.

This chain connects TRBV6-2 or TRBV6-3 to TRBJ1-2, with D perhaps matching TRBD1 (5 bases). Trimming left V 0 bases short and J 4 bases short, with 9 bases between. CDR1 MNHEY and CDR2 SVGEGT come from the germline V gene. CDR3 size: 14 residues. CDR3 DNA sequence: TGTGCCAGCAGTTACTCCAGGGCGAGCTATGGCTACACCTTC. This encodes CASSYSRASYGYTF.

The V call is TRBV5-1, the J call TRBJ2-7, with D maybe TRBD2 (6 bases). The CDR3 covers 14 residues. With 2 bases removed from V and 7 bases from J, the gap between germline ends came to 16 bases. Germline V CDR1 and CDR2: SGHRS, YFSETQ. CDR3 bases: TGCGCCAGCAGCTTCCCCCGGGAGCCGGAGGAGCAGTACGTC. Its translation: CASSFPREPEEQYV.

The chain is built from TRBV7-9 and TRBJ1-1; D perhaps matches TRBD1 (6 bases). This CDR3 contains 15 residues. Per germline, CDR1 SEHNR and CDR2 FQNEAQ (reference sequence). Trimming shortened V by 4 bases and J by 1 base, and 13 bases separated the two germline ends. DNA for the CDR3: TGTGCCAGCAGCTCTCCGGGACACCCGAACACTGAAGCTTTCTTT. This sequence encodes CASSSPGHPNTEAFF.

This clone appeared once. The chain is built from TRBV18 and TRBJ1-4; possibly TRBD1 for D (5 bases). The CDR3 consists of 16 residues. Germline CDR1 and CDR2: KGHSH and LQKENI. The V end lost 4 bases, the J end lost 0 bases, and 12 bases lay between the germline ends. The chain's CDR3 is CASSQVAGATNEKLFF. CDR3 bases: TGTGCCAGCTCACAGGTCGCGGGGGCAACTAATGAAAAACTGTTTTTT.

Here the CDR3 reads CASSQDYPQREAQETQYF. The CDR3 region has the DNA TGCGCCAGCAGCCAAGATTACCCCCAGCGGGAGGCTCAAGAGACCCAGTACTTC. The chain combines TRBV4-1 with TRBJ2-5, with 9 bases aligning to TRBD2. J gave up 2 bases and V 0 bases, and 10 bases lay outside the gene matches. The CDR3 sequence is 18 residues long. Germline V gene data show CDR1 as MGHRA and CDR2 as YSYEKL.

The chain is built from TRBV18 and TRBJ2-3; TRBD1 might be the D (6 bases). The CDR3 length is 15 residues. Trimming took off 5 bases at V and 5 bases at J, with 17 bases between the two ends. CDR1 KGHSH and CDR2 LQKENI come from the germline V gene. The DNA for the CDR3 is TGTGCCAGCTCATCCAACGGGGACATTGAAGATACGCAGTATTTT. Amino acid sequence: CASSSNGDIEDTQYF. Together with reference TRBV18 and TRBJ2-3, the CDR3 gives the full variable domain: NAGVMQNPRHLVRRRGQEARLRCSPMKGHSHVYWYRQLPEEGLKFMVYLQKENIIDESGMPKERFSAEFPKEGPSILRIQQVVRGDSAAYFCASSSNGDIEDTQYFGPGTRLTVL.

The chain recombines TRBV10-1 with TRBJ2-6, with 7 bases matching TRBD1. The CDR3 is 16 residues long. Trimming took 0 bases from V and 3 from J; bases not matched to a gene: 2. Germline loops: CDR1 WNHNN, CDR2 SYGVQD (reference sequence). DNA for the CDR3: TGCGCCAGCAGTGAGTCACAGGGGATTGGGGCCAACGTCCTGACTTTC. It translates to CASSESQGIGANVLTF.

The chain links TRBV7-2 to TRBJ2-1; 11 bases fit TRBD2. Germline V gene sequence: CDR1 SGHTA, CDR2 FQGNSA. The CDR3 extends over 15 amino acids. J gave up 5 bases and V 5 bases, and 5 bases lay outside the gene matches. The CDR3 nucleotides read TGTGCCAGCAGCACGGGACTAGCGGTGAACAATGAGCAGTTCTTC. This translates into CASSTGLAVNNEQFF. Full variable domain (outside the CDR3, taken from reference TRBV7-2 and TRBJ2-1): GAGVSQSPSNKVTEKGKDVELRCDPISGHTALYWYRQSLGQGLEFLIYFQGNSAPDKSGLPSDRFSAERTGGSVSTLTIQRTQQEDSAVYLCASSTGLAVNNEQFFGPGTRLTVL.